These T cell receptor beta chains were read from a single sample in a study of blood T cell repertoires in COVID-19. Generated by immunoSEQ multiplex PCR, the TCRdb table keeps only in-frame clones and is missing some. The repertoire consists of a few hundred thousand clones, with more than 75% occurring once and the leading ten covering 1.5% to 2%. Sequenced material: peripheral blood. Receptors originate from a man aged 40-49 years with active or convalescent COVID-19. The CDR3 runs from the conserved cysteine through the conserved F or W. A D gene is named only where the DNA matches it firmly. Clone size is shown for a subset of rows, as once, few, many or a class of expanded clone.

v_call	j_call	d_call	clone_size	cdr3_nt	cdr3_aa
TRBV4-1	TRBJ1-2	.	.	TGCGCCAGCAGCCAAGATCAGGCCAGCTTCTATGGCTACACCTTC	CASSQDQASFYGYTF
TRBV28	TRBJ2-2	.	.	TGTGCCAGCAGAGCCAGGGAGGTGGCTGGGGAGCTGTTTTTT	CASRAREVAGELFF
TRBV9	TRBJ2-2	.	.	TGTGCCAGCAGCGTAGAGGGGTACAATACCGGGGAGCTGTTTTTT	CASSVEGYNTGELFF
TRBV28	TRBJ1-4	.	once	TGTGCCAGCAGGGAGGCAAAGGAAAAACTGTTTTTT	CASREAKEKLFF
TRBV11-2	TRBJ1-2	TRBD1	.	TGTGCCAGCAGCCCGGGGACAGCGAACTATGGCTACACCTTC	CASSPGTANYGYTF
TRBV7-9	TRBJ2-1	TRBD2	once	TGTGCCAGCAGCTTCTCCGGGACTAGCGGGGGGTACAATGAGCAGTTCTTC	CASSFSGTSGGYNEQFF
TRBV5-1	TRBJ2-3	.	few	TGCGCCAGCAGCTTGTTTTGGGGCAATACGCAGTATTTT	CASSLFWGNTQYF
TRBV5-6	TRBJ2-7	TRBD2	.	TGTGCCAGCAGCTTTAATTTGGGACTAGCAAGGAACGAGCAGTACTTC	CASSFNLGLARNEQYF
TRBV3-1/TRBV3-2	TRBJ1-2	.	.	TGTGCCAGCAGCCAAGCAGACAGGTTCGGTGGCTACACCTTC	CASSQADRFGGYTF
TRBV19	TRBJ1-2	TRBD1	.	TGTGCCAGTAGTTCGATCGACAGGGCTAACTATGGCTACACCTTC	CASSSIDRANYGYTF
TRBV30	TRBJ2-6	.	.	TGTGCCTGGAGTTCTTATTCTGGGGCCAACGTCCTGACTTTC	CAWSSYSGANVLTF
TRBV7-8	TRBJ2-2	TRBD2	once	TGTGCCAGCAGCTTAGCAGCGGGAGGAAGAACCGGGGAGCTGTTTTTT	CASSLAAGGRTGELFF
TRBV30	TRBJ1-5	.	.	TGTGCCTGGAGTGTCGGACTGGAGAGGCAGCCCCAGCATTTT	CAWSVGLERQPQHF
TRBV28	TRBJ1-2	.	once	TGTGCCAGCAGTTTGGGTATGGAGGGGCGAAATGGCTACACCTTC	CASSLGMEGRNGYTF
TRBV27	TRBJ1-2	.	.	TGTGCCAGCAGTTTATTATCGGGTACTACTAACTATGGCTACACCTTC	CASSLLSGTTNYGYTF
TRBV28	TRBJ1-2	TRBD1	.	TGTGCCAGCAGTTTAACACAGGGGGCTGGGCAGTATGGCTACACCTTC	CASSLTQGAGQYGYTF
TRBV2	TRBJ1-2	TRBD1	few	TGTGCCGAGACCGGGACAGGGGTTGGCTACACCTTC	CAETGTGVGYTF
TRBV27	TRBJ1-6	.	.	TGTGCCAGCAGTTTACTGGGAGGAGGATCACCCCTCCACTTT	CASSLLGGGSPLHF
TRBV6-5	TRBJ1-2	.	.	TGTGCCAGCAGTTTACAGGGAAATGGCTACACCTTC	CASSLQGNGYTF
TRBV29-1	TRBJ2-4	.	.	TGCAGCGTTGTTGGCGACAGTATAAACATTCAGTACTTC	CSVVGDSINIQYF
TRBV19	TRBJ2-7	.	.	TGTGCCAGTAGTATAGGCGACAGACCCTACGTCGAGCAGTACTTC	CASSIGDRPYVEQYF
TRBV14	TRBJ2-7	.	.	TGTGCCAGCAGCCTCATACAGGGTTCGGGCTACGAGCAGTACTTC	CASSLIQGSGYEQYF
TRBV4-2	TRBJ2-1	.	once	TGTGCCAGCAGCCAAGCTCCTAGCGCCGACAATGAGCAGTTCTTC	CASSQAPSADNEQFF
TRBV5-6	TRBJ1-5	TRBD1	.	TGTGCCAGCAGCTTGCAGGGGGAGTTGAAAGGCAATCAGCCCCAGCATTTT	CASSLQGELKGNQPQHF
TRBV6-5	TRBJ1-1	TRBD1	.	TGTGCCAGCAGGCCGGGACAGGGGAGGGCTGAAGCTTTCTTT	CASRPGQGRAEAFF
TRBV19	TRBJ1-1	.	.	TGTGCCAGTACCCTTGGAACGGGCACTGAAGCTTTCTTT	CASTLGTGTEAFF
TRBV2	TRBJ2-3	.	.	TGTGCCAGCAGGATTCAGGGCACCCTCGGCACAGATACGCAGTATTTT	CASRIQGTLGTDTQYF
TRBV7-9	TRBJ1-6	.	.	TGTGCCAGCAGCTTAGCGCTAGGTTCACCCCTCCACTTT	CASSLALGSPLHF
TRBV18	TRBJ1-5	.	.	TGTGCCAGCTCACCCGAGGTCTTAAGAGATCAGCCCCAGCATTTT	CASSPEVLRDQPQHF
TRBV27	TRBJ2-5	.	.	TGTGCCAGCAGTTTTCGGGGAGCAGAGACCCAGTACTTC	CASSFRGAETQYF
TRBV30	TRBJ1-1	.	.	TGTGCCTGGAGGGCTACAGCCACCTCGAGGGCTGAAGCTTTCTTT	CAWRATATSRAEAFF
TRBV4-1	TRBJ2-3	.	.	TGCGCCAGCAGCCAAGTGTATCTCGCAGATACGCAGTATTTT	CASSQVYLADTQYF
TRBV20-1	TRBJ2-1	.	.	TGCAGTGCTAGTGAGACTTTCCCGAGCTCCTACAATGAGCAGTTCTTC	CSASETFPSSYNEQFF